The source of this TCR beta chain is a study of OX40 agonist ivuxolimab in advanced cancers. Overall study context: Ivuxolimab is a fully human IgG2 antibody that activates OX40 (CD134). The study enrolled dose-escalation patients with hepatocellular carcinoma, melanoma, renal cell or head and neck cancer. Those enrolled were approximately 78% male, with a mean age of roughly 60 years and ages from about 20 to 90. Among those treated, three patients had partial responses, one with hepatocellular carcinoma and two with cutaneous melanoma.

The method was immunoSEQ multiplex PCR; TCRdb's version includes in-frame clones alone and lacks a portion of them. The sample contains around 25,000 clones, about 86% of which appear only once. This clone is deemed medium-sized. The CDR3 covers 15 residues. Trimming removed 0 bases from V and 3 bases from J, with 12 bases in between. CDR1 and CDR2 from the germline V gene are SGHDN and FVKESK. The material sequenced was CD4+ or CD8+ T cells sorted from blood, taken in a trial of the OX40 agonist ivuxolimab. The receptor was derived from an adult with an advanced solid tumor such as melanoma, head and neck, liver or kidney cancer. The chain employs TRBV14 and TRBJ2-7, with D unclear. The CDR3 nucleotides read TGTGCCAGCAGCCAAGAACGGAACAACCTCTACGAGCAGTACTTC. It translates to CASSQERNNLYEQYF.